This is a list of T cell receptor beta chains from one sample in a study of cytomegalovirus exposure and HLA in healthy donors. Profiled with immunoSEQ multiplex PCR; TCRdb holds only in-frame clones, not every one. The data show about 120,000 clones, over 75% seen once. The sample was PBMCs. These receptor sequences come from a woman younger than 35 in good health and CMV-seropositive. The CDR3 runs from the conserved cysteine through the conserved F or W. D genes are given only for firm matches. Not all rows give a size; the values are once, few, many and, for expanded clones, a class.

NA	TRBV6-6	TRBD1	TRBJ2-7	TGTGCCAGCATTCCGACGGACAGGGGGTACGAGCAGTACTTC	CASIPTDRGYEQYF
once	TRBV2	NA	TRBJ2-5	TGTGCCAGCAGCGTTCCTAGCAGCCAAGAGACCCAGTACTTC	CASSVPSSQETQYF
NA	TRBV7-8	NA	TRBJ1-5	TGTGCCAGCAGCTTAGGATGGGACACTCAGCCCCAGCATTTT	CASSLGWDTQPQHF
NA	TRBV10-3	NA	TRBJ1-1	TGTGCCATCAGTGAGCCCCGGGAGGGGAGGGCTGAAGCTTTCTTT	CAISEPREGRAEAFF
NA	TRBV7-3	NA	TRBJ2-2	TGTGCCAGCAGCTTAGGGGGGGCCACCGGGGAGCTGTTTTTT	CASSLGGATGELFF
NA	TRBV6-6	TRBD1	TRBJ1-1	TGTGCCAGCAGGCCGGGACAGGGGTATACTGAAGCTTTCTTT	CASRPGQGYTEAFF
NA	TRBV4-2	NA	TRBJ1-1	TGTGCCAGCAGCCCCCGGAACACTGAAGCTTTCTTT	CASSPRNTEAFF
NA	TRBV27	NA	TRBJ2-7	TGTGCCAGCAGTGCCCGGGAAAGGACCTACGAGCAGTACTTC	CASSARERTYEQYF
NA	TRBV2	NA	TRBJ2-3	TGTGCCAGCAGGCCCGCTAGAGGCACTCGTCCAGATACGCAGTATTTT	CASRPARGTRPDTQYF
NA	TRBV7-9	TRBD1	TRBJ2-2	TGTGCCAACCGAAATCCGGGACAGGGTCGGAACACCGGGGAGCTGTTTTTT	CANRNPGQGRNTGELFF
few	TRBV5-6	NA	TRBJ1-2	TGTGCCAGCGCGGCAGGGAGGAGCCGCGGCTACACCTTC	CASAAGRSRGYTF
NA	TRBV7-9	TRBD1	TRBJ2-3	TGTGCCAGCAGCGGACAGGGGAACACAGATACGCAGTATTTT	CASSGQGNTDTQYF
once	TRBV7-8	TRBD1	TRBJ1-3	TGTGCCAGCAGCAACCGGGACAGTTTCTCTGGAAACACCATATATTTT	CASSNRDSFSGNTIYF
NA	TRBV7-3	NA	TRBJ2-1	TGTGCCAGCAGCTTAACGGGTTCAGGCCTCGGCTACAATGAGCAGTTCTTC	CASSLTGSGLGYNEQFF
NA	TRBV9	NA	TRBJ2-1	TGTGCCAGCAGCCAGCGTGATTTCCTTACGGATGAGCAGTTCTTC	CASSQRDFLTDEQFF
few	TRBV2	NA	TRBJ1-1	TGTGCCAGCAGTTTGAGACAGTCACTTACTGAAGCTTTCTTT	CASSLRQSLTEAFF
once	TRBV5-1	TRBD1	TRBJ2-1	TGCGCCAGCAGCTTGTACGACAGGGTCACCAATGAGCAGTTCTTC	CASSLYDRVTNEQFF
NA	TRBV2	TRBD1	TRBJ2-1	TGTGCCAGCAGTACCGACAGGGAACACAATGAGCAGTTCTTC	CASSTDREHNEQFF